The source of this TCR beta chain is a study of shared clonotypes between healthy human individuals. Study-level findings and limits: The study sampled only blood, and tissue repertoires likely differ.

Worth noting for this clone: The antigen remains unidentified.

Germline CDR1 is KGHSH and CDR2 is LQKENI. V lost 1 base and J 4 bases, leaving 10 bases between the germline ends. The CDR3 sequence is 15 residues long. Method: immunoSEQ multiplex PCR; TCRdb's copy keeps in-frame clones and lacks some. This table holds some 1 million clones, about 74% found once. Input material: memory CD4+ T cells sorted from blood. Subset reported: CD45RA-negative fraction. The sequence derives from a man aged 18-30 years in good health. The V gene is TRBV18, the J gene TRBJ1-4, with TRBD1 as a possible D gene (6 bases). In nucleotides, the CDR3 is TGTGCCAGCTCACCACGACAGGACCTTAATGAAAAACTGTTTTTT. Amino acids: CASSPRQDLNEKLFF.